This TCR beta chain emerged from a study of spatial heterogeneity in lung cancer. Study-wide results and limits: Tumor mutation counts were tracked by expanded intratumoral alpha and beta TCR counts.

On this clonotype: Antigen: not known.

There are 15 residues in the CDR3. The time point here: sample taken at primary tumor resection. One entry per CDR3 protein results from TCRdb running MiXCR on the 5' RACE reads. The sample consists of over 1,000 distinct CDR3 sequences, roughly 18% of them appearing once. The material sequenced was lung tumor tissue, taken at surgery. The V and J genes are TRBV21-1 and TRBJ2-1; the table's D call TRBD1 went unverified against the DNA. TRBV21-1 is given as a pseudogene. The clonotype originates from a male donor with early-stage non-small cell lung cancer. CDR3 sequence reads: CASSKGPGDYNEQFF. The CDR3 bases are TGTGCCAGCAGCAAGGGGCCCGGGGACTACAATGAGCAGTTCTTC.